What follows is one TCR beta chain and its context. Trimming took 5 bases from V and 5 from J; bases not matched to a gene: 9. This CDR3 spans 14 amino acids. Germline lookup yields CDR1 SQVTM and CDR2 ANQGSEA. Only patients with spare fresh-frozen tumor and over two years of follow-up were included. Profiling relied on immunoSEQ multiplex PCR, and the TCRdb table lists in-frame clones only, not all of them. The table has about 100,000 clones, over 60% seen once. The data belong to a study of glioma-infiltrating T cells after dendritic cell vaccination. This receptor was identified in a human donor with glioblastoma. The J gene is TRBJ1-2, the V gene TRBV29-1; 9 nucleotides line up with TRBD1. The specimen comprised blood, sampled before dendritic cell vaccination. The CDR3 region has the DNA TGCAGCGTTCTCCCCGGACAGGGGATTTATGGCTACACCTTC. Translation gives CSVLPGQGIYGYTF. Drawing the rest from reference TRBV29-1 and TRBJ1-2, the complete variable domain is SAVISQKPSRDICQRGTSLTIQCQVDSQVTMMFWYRQQPGQSLTLIATANQGSEATYESGFVIDKFPISRPNLTFSTLTVSNMSPEDSSIYLCSVLPGQGIYGYTFGSGTRLTVV.